The T cell receptor beta chain described here comes from a study of T-cell memory formation after mild COVID-19. Background on the study: For the most part, TCR clusters were specific to one donor.

From the 5' RACE reads, TCRdb called clonotypes with MiXCR, one entry per CDR3 protein. The table records 45,000 or so distinct CDR3 sequences, roughly 7% of them present only once. The CDR3 totals 16 residues. V dropped 6 bases and J dropped 0; count of bases not matched to a gene: 8. CDR1 and CDR2 (germline): LNHDA, SQIVND (reference sequence). This clonotype was seen more than once but under ten times. Sequencing was performed on PBMCs or a T cell subset sorted from them (not recorded which). This chain links TRBV19 with TRBJ1-5, with 7 bases that match TRBD1. This clonotype originated in an adult who had mild COVID-19 (a few samples of this study predate the infection). Cell type and time point are not known. The CDR3 sequence: CASRMGTAYSNQPQHF. CDR3 in DNA: TGTGCCAGTAGGATGGGGACAGCATATAGCAATCAGCCCCAGCATTTT.